The next 10 T cell receptor beta chains were all read from a single sample in a study of T cells in Graves' hyperthyroidism and ophthalmopathy. There were TCR beta CDR3 regions amplified from RNA transcripts. Carried out on the TCR CDR3, a first-round RT-PCR used the HTBI primer set. A single record per CDR3 protein comes from TCRdb applying MiXCR to the multiplex PCR reads. Among about 460,000 distinct CDR3 sequences listed, 20% to 25% were seen once. Sequencing was carried out using blood. The receptors stem from a woman aged 70-85 years with Graves' ophthalmopathy.

J is TRBJ1-4 and V is TRBV15; 7 bases agree with TRBD1. CDR1 is LNHNV and CDR2 is YYDKDF in the germline V gene (reference sequence). This CDR3 comprises 15 residues. J was trimmed by 6 bases and V by 2 bases; bases with no gene match: 6. For the CDR3, the DNA is TGTGCCACCAGCAGACTAGGACAGGTGGATGAAAAACTGTTTTTT. Protein product: CATSRLGQVDEKLFF.

The chain employs TRBV5-1 and TRBJ2-4; weak D call: TRBD1 (6 bases). Germline V gene lookup returns CDR1 SGHRS and CDR2 YFSETQ. CDR3 length equals 14 residues. The germline V and J ends were trimmed by 2 bases and 5 bases, with 11 bases remaining between them. CDR3 bases: TGCGCCAGCAGCTTTAAGGGGGATGAAAACATTCAGTACTTC. Protein: CASSFKGDENIQYF.

This clonotype has a count of ten or more. CDR3 sequence reads: CASRTGEGYTF. DNA of the CDR3: TGTGCCAGTCGGACAGGGGAAGGCTACACCTTC. The chain couples TRBV19 to TRBJ1-2; 9 positions agree with TRBD1. J lost 8 bases, V lost 8 bases, and 3 bases had no gene match. The CDR3 consists of 11 residues. Per germline, CDR1 LNHDA and CDR2 SQIVND (reference sequence).

This clonotype has only a few counts. CDR3 sequence reads: CASSLPSWADTEAFF. CDR3 DNA: TGTGCCAGCAGCCTCCCCTCGTGGGCAGACACTGAAGCTTTCTTT. The chain is built from TRBV7-9 and TRBJ1-1; D remains unclear. Deletions cut 5 bases from V and 3 bases from J, with 16 bases between. From germline, CDR1 is SEHNR and CDR2 FQNEAQ (reference sequence). There are 15 residues in the CDR3.

V usage is TRBV4-3 and J usage is TRBJ2-1; a weak D match, TRBD2 (6 bases). The germline gives CDR1 LGHNA, CDR2 YSLEER. V was shortened by 0 bases and J by 6 bases, with 12 bases between the two germline ends. This CDR3 region has 15 residues. DNA for the CDR3: TGCGCCAGCAGCCAAGATGCGGGGAATATCAATGAGCAGTTCTTC. As protein: CASSQDAGNINEQFF.

The chain uses TRBV25-1 and TRBJ1-1, with D possibly matching TRBD1 (5 bases). V was pared by 4 bases and J by 6 bases, with 18 bases between. The CDR3 contains 15 residues. CDR1 and CDR2 (germline): MGHDK, SYGVNS. The CDR3: CASSASQGVEAEAFF. CDR3 nucleotides: TGTGCCAGCAGTGCCAGCCAGGGAGTGGAGGCTGAAGCTTTCTTT.

The chain employs TRBV6-2 or TRBV6-3 and TRBJ1-5; D may be TRBD1 (5 bases). V was trimmed by 1 base and J by 7 bases, leaving 11 bases between them. Germline V gives CDR1 MNHEY, CDR2 SVGEGT. The CDR3 is made up of 14 amino acids. CDR3 in amino acids: CASSYWQGEQPQHF. DNA for the CDR3: TGTGCCAGCAGTTACTGGCAGGGAGAGCAGCCCCAGCATTTT.

The chain uses TRBV6-5 and TRBJ2-7, with 10 bases identical to TRBD2. From germline, CDR1 is MNHEY and CDR2 SVGAGI. The CDR3 runs to 15 residues. V dropped 0 bases and J dropped 3; count of bases not matched to a gene: 2. CDR3 sequence reads: CASSYSGTSDYEQYF. CDR3 nucleotides: TGTGCCAGCAGTTACTCGGGGACTAGCGACTACGAGCAGTACTTC.

This clonotype has only a few counts. The chain links TRBV30 to TRBJ1-6; 8 nucleotides match TRBD1. V lost 2 bases, J lost 11 bases, and 8 bases stayed unmatched. There are 14 residues in the CDR3. Germline assignment: CDR1 GTSNPN and CDR2 SVGIG (reference sequence). CDR3 DNA sequence: TGTGCCTGGAGTTTGGCAGGGGGCCGCCCACCCCTCCACTTT. Translating it yields CAWSLAGGRPPLHF.

This clonotype appeared a few times. The genes are TRBV24-1 and TRBJ2-2; TRBD1 or TRBD2 may be the D gene (5 bases each). The CDR3 runs 14 residues. The germline V gene encodes CDR1 KGHDR and CDR2 SFDVKD. The V and J ends lost 3 bases and 4 bases respectively, with 8 bases between them. The CDR3 region has the DNA TGTGCCACCAGTGATAAGGGACGCACCGGGGAGCTGTTTTTT. It yields the protein CATSDKGRTGELFF.